What follows are 26 T cell receptor beta chains derived from one specimen sequenced in a study of blood T cell repertoires in COVID-19. Profiled with immunoSEQ multiplex PCR; TCRdb holds only in-frame clones, not every one. The table records nearly 300,000 clones, nearly 90% of them present only once. The sequenced material came from PBMCs or T cells enriched from blood (not recorded which). The receptors were gathered from a woman between 50 and 59 years old who had been exposed to COVID-19.

The CDR3 sequence is CASIDAGGIYEQYF. In nucleotides, the CDR3 is TGTGCCTCGATCGACGCAGGGGGTATATACGAGCAGTACTTC. The chain links TRBV6-5 to TRBJ2-7; 7 nucleotides agree with TRBD1. Per germline, CDR1 MNHEY and CDR2 SVGAGI. The junction had 14 bases not matched to a gene; V was cut back by 11 bases and J by 4 bases. This CDR3 contains 14 residues.

The CDR3 loop is CASRRSTGGIEDTQYF. CDR3 nucleotide sequence: TGTGCCAGCAGACGGTCGACAGGGGGCATAGAAGATACGCAGTATTTT. This rearrangement joins TRBV5-6 to TRBJ2-3; 10 bases line up with TRBD1. CDR1 SGHDT and CDR2 YYEEEE come from the germline V gene. CDR3 size: 16 residues. Trimming cost V 5 bases and J 5 bases; bases outside gene matches: 11.

The rearrangement uses TRBV6-1 and TRBJ2-3; 9 bases align to TRBD2. The CDR3 loop spans 16 amino acids. The germline V gene has CDR1 MNHNS and CDR2 SASEGT. The junction had 11 bases not matched to a gene; V was cut back by 4 bases and J by 6 bases. The CDR3 sequence: CASSGSGGGAWDTQYF. The CDR3 region has the DNA TGTGCCAGCAGTGGATCCGGCGGGGGGGCCTGGGATACGCAGTATTTT.

V is TRBV5-1 and J is TRBJ1-4; D is unclear. CDR1 and CDR2 from the germline V gene are SGHRS and YFSETQ. The CDR3 loop spans 15 amino acids. Trimming left V 3 bases short and J 4 bases short, with 13 bases between. In DNA form, the CDR3 reads TGCGCCAGCAGCTCAGGTGTGAATATTAATGAAAAACTGTTTTTT. Amino acids: CASSSGVNINEKLFF.

The gene calls are TRBV28 and TRBJ1-5; TRBD1 is a possible D gene (5 bases). Germline V gene lookup returns CDR1 MDHEN and CDR2 SYDVKM. Trimming took off 5 bases at V and 5 bases at J, with 10 bases between the two ends. CDR3 length: 13 amino acids. This chain's CDR3 is CASSGPTDQPQHF. The CDR3 DNA sequence: TGTGCCAGCAGTGGGCCGACAGATCAGCCCCAGCATTTT.

This sequence joins TRBV19 and TRBJ1-1, with unresolved D. Germline loops: CDR1 LNHDA, CDR2 SQIVND (reference sequence). The CDR3 extends over 14 amino acids. The V end lost 1 base, the J end lost 1 base, and 7 bases lay between the germline ends. The CDR3 loop is CASSIGYGNTEAFF. The CDR3 DNA reads as TGTGCCAGTAGTATAGGCTACGGGAACACTGAAGCTTTCTTT.

The rearrangement links TRBV28 to TRBJ1-4; D is undetermined. The CDR3 consists of 12 residues. Germline V gene sequence: CDR1 MDHEN, CDR2 SYDVKM. With 3 bases removed from V and 8 bases from J, the gap between germline ends came to 7 bases. CDR3 DNA sequence: TGTGCCAGCAGTTTCGGAGCAGAAAAACTGTTTTTT. Protein sequence: CASSFGAEKLFF.

V usage is TRBV13 and J usage is TRBJ2-4; 8 nucleotides align to TRBD1. Germline lookup yields CDR1 PRHDT and CDR2 FYEKMQ (reference sequence). The CDR3 sequence is 13 residues long. The trim removed 4 bases at V and 6 bases at J, leaving 2 bases unmatched. The CDR3 spells CASSSTGANIQYF. The CDR3 nucleotides are TGTGCCAGCAGCTCGACAGGGGCAAACATTCAGTACTTC.

The chain is built from TRBV7-9 and TRBJ1-4; the match to TRBD1 covers 10 bases. Germline loops: CDR1 SEHNR, CDR2 FQNEAQ (reference sequence). V lost 1 base to trimming and J lost 7 bases; unmatched junction nucleotides: 3. The CDR3 consists of 15 residues. CDR3 residues: CASSLVGTGVEKLFF. In DNA form, the CDR3 reads TGTGCCAGCAGCTTAGTGGGGACAGGGGTTGAAAAACTGTTTTTT.

V and J are TRBV28 and TRBJ1-6, with unresolved D. Trimming cost V 6 bases and J 6 bases, with 9 bases left between them. Germline CDR1 is MDHEN and CDR2 is SYDVKM. This CDR3 spans 13 amino acids. CDR3 amino acids: CASSTILNSPLHF. The CDR3 DNA sequence: TGTGCCAGCAGCACAATCCTTAATTCACCCCTCCACTTT.

Concerning this clone: In the same sample, other DNA sequences code for this CDR3. This sequence joins TRBV6-1 and TRBJ1-5, with no clear D. This CDR3 contains 14 residues. Germline assignment: CDR1 MNHNS and CDR2 SASEGT. Trimming took off 1 base at V and 3 bases at J, with 7 bases between the two ends. CDR3 nucleotides: TGTGCCAGCAGTGAAGGGCAGTCCAATCAGCCCCAGCATTTT. This gives the protein CASSEGQSNQPQHF.

This clone occurred a few times. The genes are TRBV7-9 and TRBJ1-2; D not resolved. V lost 1 base and J lost 1, with 10 bases in between. The CDR3 is 15 residues long. Germline V gene sequence: CDR1 SEHNR, CDR2 FQNEAQ (reference sequence). CDR3 in DNA: TGTGCCAGCAGCTTAGGGTCAGGCATTAACTATGGCTACACCTTC. Translation gives CASSLGSGINYGYTF.

The chain carries TRBV7-2 and TRBJ2-1, with 8 bases identical to TRBD2. The CDR3 totals 15 residues. The germline gives CDR1 SGHTA, CDR2 FQGNSA. Unmatched junction bases numbered 10, after V lost 5 bases and J lost 7 bases. CDR3: CASSPPGGRRNEQFF. The CDR3, as DNA: TGTGCCAGCAGCCCTCCGGGGGGGAGACGAAATGAGCAGTTCTTC.

The CDR3 DNA sequence: TGTGCCAGTACCCAATCGAAACAGGGCGGCAATCAGCCCCAGCATTTT. Its translation: CASTQSKQGGNQPQHF. The chain combines TRBV19 with TRBJ1-5; D perhaps matches TRBD1 (6 bases). The germline V and J ends were trimmed by 7 bases and 2 bases, with 18 bases remaining between them. This CDR3 comprises 16 residues. Germline V gene lookup returns CDR1 LNHDA and CDR2 SQIVND (reference sequence). The complete variable domain, with remaining parts taken from reference TRBV19 and TRBJ1-5, reads DGGITQSPKYLFRKEGQNVTLSCEQNLNHDAMYWYRQDPGQGLRLIYYSQIVNDFQKGDIAEGYSVSREKKESFPLTVTSAQKNPTAFYLCASTQSKQGGNQPQHFGDGTRLSIL.

The genes are TRBV5-1 and TRBJ1-4; 9 nucleotides line up with TRBD1. Germline trimming cut 3 bases from V and 5 bases from J; bases unmatched to any gene: 8. The germline V gene has CDR1 SGHRS and CDR2 YFSETQ. The CDR3 runs 16 residues. In DNA, the CDR3 is TGCGCCAGCAGCTGGCTAGGCGGGACAGGGAATGAAAAACTGTTTTTT. It encodes CASSWLGGTGNEKLFF.

The chain carries TRBV28 and TRBJ1-4; the match to TRBD1 covers 8 bases. The CDR3 runs 14 residues. The V gene's germline CDR1 is MDHEN and CDR2 SYDVKM. Losses at the gene ends were 3 bases for V and 3 bases for J; bases not matched to a gene: 0. CDR3 loop: CASSLGQANEKLFF. CDR3 bases: TGTGCCAGCAGTTTGGGACAGGCTAATGAAAAACTGTTTTTT.

CDR3 amino acids: CASRDRSSYEQYF. The CDR3 DNA reads as TGTGCCTCCCGGGACAGATCCTCCTACGAGCAGTACTTC. The chain carries TRBV6-5 and TRBJ2-7, with 7 nucleotides matching TRBD1. The CDR3 is 13 residues long. V trimming: 11 bases; J trimming: 0 bases; junction bases outside the gene matches: 7. CDR1 is MNHEY and CDR2 is SVGAGI in the germline V gene.

The chain combines TRBV3-1 (or the pseudogene TRBV3-2) with TRBJ1-2; D perhaps matches TRBD1 (6 bases). V dropped 2 bases and J dropped 4 bases, with 11 bases sitting between them. CDR1 and CDR2 (germline): LGHDT, YNNKEL (reference sequence). The CDR3 is 14 amino acids. CDR3 nucleotides: TGTGCCAGCAGCCAAAACACAGGGACCTATGGCTACACCTTC. Translated: CASSQNTGTYGYTF.

This chain links TRBV5-1 with TRBJ1-1; 8 positions match TRBD1. This CDR3 region has 15 residues. The germline gives CDR1 SGHRS, CDR2 YFSETQ. V was pared by 3 bases and J by 1 base, with 5 bases of the junction left unmatched. The CDR3 bases are TGCGCCAGCAGCTCGGGACAGGCGAGGAACACTGAAGCTTTCTTT. It is translated as CASSSGQARNTEAFF.

J is TRBJ2-7 and V is TRBV18; D unresolved. Germline CDR1 and CDR2: KGHSH and LQKENI. V dropped 3 bases and J dropped 5 bases, with 8 bases sitting between them. The CDR3 consists of 12 residues. CDR3 DNA: TGTGCCAGCTCACCGGAGAGCCACGAGCAGTACTTC. Encoded protein: CASSPESHEQYF.

This clone occurred once. The chain couples TRBV5-1 to TRBJ2-7, with D maybe TRBD1 (6 bases). This CDR3 comprises 15 residues. Looked up from germline, CDR1 is SGHRS and CDR2 is YFSETQ. Trimming left V 0 bases short and J 3 bases short, with 13 bases between. The CDR3 DNA sequence: TGCGCCAGCAGCTTGGATCGAGGGGGAATCTACGAGCAGTACTTC. This gives the protein CASSLDRGGIYEQYF.

The rearrangement links TRBV19 to TRBJ1-5, with unresolved D. The CDR3 extends over 15 amino acids. V lost 9 bases to trimming and J lost 0 bases, with 15 bases between them. Looked up from germline, CDR1 is LNHDA and CDR2 is SQIVND (reference sequence). Written as DNA, the CDR3 is TGTGCCAGCGGTTATTCTAGCTATAGCAATCAGCCCCAGCATTTT. It is translated as CASGYSSYSNQPQHF.

The chain uses TRBV2 and TRBJ1-1; 7 nucleotides agree with TRBD1. This CDR3 spans 15 amino acids. Germline values: CDR1 SNHLY, CDR2 FYNNEI. Unmatched junction bases numbered 8, after V lost 6 bases and J lost 1 base. CDR3 residues: CASRLTTGRNTEAFF. CDR3 sequence (DNA): TGTGCCAGCAGACTTACGACAGGGAGGAACACTGAAGCTTTCTTT.

The V and J genes are TRBV4-1 and TRBJ2-2; 9 bases line up with TRBD1. Germline V gene sequence: CDR1 MGHRA, CDR2 YSYEKL. J gave up 7 bases and V 3 bases, and 12 bases lay outside the gene matches. The CDR3 runs 17 residues. The CDR3: CASSHPGQGRGSGELFF. In DNA form, the CDR3 reads TGCGCCAGCAGCCACCCCGGACAGGGGCGAGGTAGCGGGGAGCTGTTTTTT.

This chain connects TRBV24-1 to TRBJ2-2, with 8 positions matching TRBD1. Trimming at V came to 9 bases and at J to 3 bases, leaving 11 bases not matched to a gene. Germline loops: CDR1 KGHDR, CDR2 SFDVKD. The CDR3 extends over 16 amino acids. The CDR3 spells CATSRGQGVDTGELFF. The CDR3 region has the DNA TGTGCCACCTCCCGCGGACAGGGCGTCGACACCGGGGAGCTGTTTTTT.

The chain employs TRBV10-3 and TRBJ2-7; 8 bases line up with TRBD2. Germline CDR1 ENHRY, CDR2 SYGVKD. The CDR3 covers 17 residues. V lost 3 bases to trimming and J lost 0 bases; unmatched junction nucleotides: 10. CDR3 coding DNA: TGTGCCATCAGTGACACACGTCGGGGGGGGACCTCCTACGAGCAGTACTTC. Amino acids: CAISDTRRGGTSYEQYF.